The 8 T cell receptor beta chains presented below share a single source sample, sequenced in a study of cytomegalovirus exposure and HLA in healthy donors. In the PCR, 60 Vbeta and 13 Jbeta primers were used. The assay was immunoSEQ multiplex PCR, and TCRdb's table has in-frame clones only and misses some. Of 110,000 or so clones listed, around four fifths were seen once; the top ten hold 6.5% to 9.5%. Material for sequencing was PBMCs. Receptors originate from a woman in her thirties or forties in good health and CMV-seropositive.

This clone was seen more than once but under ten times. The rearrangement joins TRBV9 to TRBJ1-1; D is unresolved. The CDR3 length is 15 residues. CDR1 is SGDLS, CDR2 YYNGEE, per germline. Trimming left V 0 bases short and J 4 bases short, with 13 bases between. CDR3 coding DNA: TGTGCCAGCAGCGTAGGCGGAGGATTAAGCACTGAAGCTTTCTTT. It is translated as CASSVGGGLSTEAFF.

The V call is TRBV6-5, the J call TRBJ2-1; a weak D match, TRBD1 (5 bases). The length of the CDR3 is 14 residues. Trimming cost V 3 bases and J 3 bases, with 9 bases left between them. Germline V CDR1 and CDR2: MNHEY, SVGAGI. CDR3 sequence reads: CASSYGADYNEQFF. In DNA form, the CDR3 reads TGTGCCAGCAGTTATGGGGCCGACTACAATGAGCAGTTCTTC.

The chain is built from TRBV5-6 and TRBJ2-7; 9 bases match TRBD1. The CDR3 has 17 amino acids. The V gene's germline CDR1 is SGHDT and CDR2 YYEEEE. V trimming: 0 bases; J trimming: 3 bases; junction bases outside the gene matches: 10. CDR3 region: CASSLEGQGIFIYEQYF. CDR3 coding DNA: TGTGCCAGCAGCTTGGAGGGACAGGGTATCTTCATCTACGAGCAGTACTTC.

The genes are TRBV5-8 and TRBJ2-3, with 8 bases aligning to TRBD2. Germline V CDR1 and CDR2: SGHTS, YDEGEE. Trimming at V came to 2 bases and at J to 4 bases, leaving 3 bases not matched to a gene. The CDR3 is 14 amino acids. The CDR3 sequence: CASSFSGSADTQYF. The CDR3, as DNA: TGTGCCAGCAGCTTCAGCGGGAGCGCAGATACGCAGTATTTT.

CDR3 nucleotide sequence: TGTGCCAGCAGACATAGAAACCTAGCGGGAGAGTCAGATACGCAGTATTTT. Translating it yields CASRHRNLAGESDTQYF. The chain employs TRBV28 and TRBJ2-3; 10 bases match TRBD2. Germline CDR1 and CDR2: MDHEN and SYDVKM. With 6 bases clipped from V and 4 bases from J, the junction kept 13 bases outside the gene matches. The CDR3 length is 17 residues.

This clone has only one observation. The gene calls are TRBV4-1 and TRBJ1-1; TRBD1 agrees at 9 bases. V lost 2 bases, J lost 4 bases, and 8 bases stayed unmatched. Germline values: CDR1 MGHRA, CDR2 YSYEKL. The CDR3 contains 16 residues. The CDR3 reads CASSQRDRVSTTEAFF. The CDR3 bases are TGCGCCAGCAGCCAACGGGACAGGGTGAGTACCACTGAAGCTTTCTTT.

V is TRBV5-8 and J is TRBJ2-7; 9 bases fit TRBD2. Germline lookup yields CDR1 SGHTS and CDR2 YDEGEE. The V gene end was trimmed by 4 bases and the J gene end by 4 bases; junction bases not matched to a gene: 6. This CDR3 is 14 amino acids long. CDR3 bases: TGTGCCAGCAGCCAACCCCTAGCGGGATACGAGCAGTACTTC. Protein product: CASSQPLAGYEQYF.

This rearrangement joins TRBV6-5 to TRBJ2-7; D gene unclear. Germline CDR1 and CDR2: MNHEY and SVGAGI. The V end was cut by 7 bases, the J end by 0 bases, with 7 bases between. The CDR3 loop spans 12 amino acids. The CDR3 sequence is CASTSPSYEQYF. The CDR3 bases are TGTGCCAGCACGAGCCCCTCCTACGAGCAGTACTTC.